This T cell receptor (beta chain) was found in a study of cytomegalovirus exposure and HLA in healthy donors. The study ran its PCR with 60 Vbeta and 13 Jbeta primers. The assay was immunoSEQ multiplex PCR, and TCRdb's table has in-frame clones only and misses some. The sample consists of about 97,000 clones, 60% to 85% of them appearing once. CDR3 length: 15 amino acids. Trimming removed 4 bases from V and 4 bases from J; junction bases left unmatched: 9. Germline CDR1 and CDR2: LNHDA and SQIVND (reference sequence). Sequencing input: PBMCs. The genes are TRBV19 and TRBJ1-1; TRBD1 agrees at 7 bases. This clonotype was obtained from a man aged 50 to 60 in good health and CMV-seronegative. The CDR3: CASSTGQIRVTEAFF. CDR3 DNA sequence: TGTGCCAGTAGTACGGGACAGATTCGGGTCACTGAAGCTTTCTTT. The variable domain in full, completed from reference TRBV19 and TRBJ1-1, reads DGGITQSPKYLFRKEGQNVTLSCEQNLNHDAMYWYRQDPGQGLRLIYYSQIVNDFQKGDIAEGYSVSREKKESFPLTVTSAQKNPTAFYLCASSTGQIRVTEAFFGQGTRLTVV.